The rows below give T cell receptor beta chains drawn from one sample of a study of blood T cell repertoires in COVID-19. Data came from immunoSEQ multiplex PCR; TCRdb stores just in-frame clones and leaves some out. The data show some 80,000 clones, about 88% seen once. The sample comprised peripheral blood. The receptors stem from an elderly man with active or convalescent COVID-19. Both conserved end residues are part of each CDR3. The order of the fields is D gene, clone size, J gene, V gene, CDR3 protein, CDR3 DNA. A D gene is named only where the DNA matches it firmly. Rows give clone size only sometimes, using once, few, many, or a class for an expanded clone.

>-|-|TRBJ2-3|TRBV30
CAWSVRADTQYF
TGTGCCTGGAGTGTACGTGCGGATACGCAGTATTTT
>-|-|TRBJ2-3|TRBV30
CAWSGGVADTQYF
TGTGCCTGGAGTGGGGGGGTCGCAGATACGCAGTATTTT
>TRBD1|-|TRBJ1-4|TRBV4-1
CASSRPSVGTGHQKLFF
TGCGCCAGCAGCCGCCCATCGGTAGGGACAGGGCATCAAAAACTGTTTTTT
>TRBD1|-|TRBJ2-2|TRBV18
CASSPGGAGTGELFF
TGTGCCAGCTCGCCAGGGGGCGCGGGCACCGGGGAGCTGTTTTTT
>TRBD2|few|TRBJ2-1|TRBV5-1
CASSLQGGGHNEQFF
TGCGCCAGCAGCTTACAAGGCGGGGGGCACAATGAGCAGTTCTTC
>TRBD1|-|TRBJ1-4|TRBV28
CASSRTGESEKLFF
TGTGCCAGCAGTCGGACAGGGGAGAGTGAAAAACTGTTTTTT
>TRBD1|-|TRBJ1-2|TRBV5-5
CASSLAGGGNYGYTF
TGTGCCAGCAGCTTGGCAGGGGGCGGAAACTATGGCTACACCTTC
>-|-|TRBJ1-4|TRBV5-4
CASSIPGDGGEKLFF
TGTGCCAGCAGCATCCCAGGGGATGGAGGTGAAAAACTGTTTTTT
>TRBD1|-|TRBJ2-1|TRBV9
CASSVGLQGARETCEQFF
TGTGCCAGCAGCGTAGGGCTCCAGGGGGCGCGGGAAACGTGTGAGCAGTTCTTC
>TRBD1|-|TRBJ1-1|TRBV9
CASSVGTGRGHTEAFF
TGTGCCAGCAGCGTCGGGACAGGGAGAGGACACACTGAAGCTTTCTTT